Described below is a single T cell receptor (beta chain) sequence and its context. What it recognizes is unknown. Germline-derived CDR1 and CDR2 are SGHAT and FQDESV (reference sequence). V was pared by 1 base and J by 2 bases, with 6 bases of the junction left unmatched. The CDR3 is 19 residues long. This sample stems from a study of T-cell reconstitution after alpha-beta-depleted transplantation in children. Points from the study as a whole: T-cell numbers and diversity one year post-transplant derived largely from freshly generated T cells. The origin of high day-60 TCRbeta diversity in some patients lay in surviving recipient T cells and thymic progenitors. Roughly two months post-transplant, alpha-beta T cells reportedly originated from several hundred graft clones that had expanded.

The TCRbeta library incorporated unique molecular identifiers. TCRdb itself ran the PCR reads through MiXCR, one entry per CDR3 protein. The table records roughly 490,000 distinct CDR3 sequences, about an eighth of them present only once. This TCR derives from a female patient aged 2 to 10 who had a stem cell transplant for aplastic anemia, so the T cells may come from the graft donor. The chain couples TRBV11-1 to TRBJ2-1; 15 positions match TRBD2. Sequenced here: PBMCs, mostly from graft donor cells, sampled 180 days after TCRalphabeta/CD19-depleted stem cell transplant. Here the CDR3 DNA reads TGTGCCAGCAGCTTAGGAGGGACTAGCGGGAGGATCCCCTACAATGAGCAGTTCTTC. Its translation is CASSLGGTSGRIPYNEQFF. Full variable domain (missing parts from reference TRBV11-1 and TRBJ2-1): EAEVAQSPRYKITEKSQAVAFWCDPISGHATLYWYRQILGQGPELLVQFQDESVVDDSQLPKDRFSAERLKGVDSTLKIQPAELGDSAMYLCASSLGGTSGRIPYNEQFFGPGTRLTVL.